Presented here are 27 T cell receptor beta chains from one specimen sequenced in a study of T-cell reconstitution after alpha-beta-depleted transplantation in children. The TCRbeta library incorporated unique molecular identifiers. Each CDR3 protein gets one entry after TCRdb re-called the PCR reads with MiXCR. The table includes 350,000 to 400,000 distinct CDR3 sequences, 10% to 15% detected once. The sequenced sample was PBMCs, obtained from the stem cell graft. The receptors derive from a human donor who donated a stem cell graft to a child with Fanconi anemia.

The sample holds many counts of this clonotype. The chain recombines TRBV7-2 with TRBJ1-2; maybe TRBD1 (6 bases). The CDR3 runs 15 residues. Per germline, CDR1 SGHTA and CDR2 FQGNSA. V was trimmed by 3 bases and J by 5 bases, leaving 16 bases between them. Here the CDR3 DNA reads TGTGCCAGCAGCTTGGGTGGGGGCGGATCATATGGCTACACCTTC. This codes for CASSLGGGGSYGYTF. Combining the CDR3 with reference TRBV7-2 and TRBJ1-2 gives the whole variable domain GAGVSQSPSNKVTEKGKDVELRCDPISGHTALYWYRQSLGQGLEFLIYFQGNSAPDKSGLPSDRFSAERTGGSVSTLTIQRTQQEDSAVYLCASSLGGGGSYGYTFGSGTRLTVV.

J is TRBJ1-2 and V is TRBV19; D not certain. The CDR3 has 11 residues. V was pared by 9 bases and J by 7 bases, with 12 bases between. Germline assignment: CDR1 LNHDA and CDR2 SQIVND (reference sequence). The CDR3 coding sequence is TGTGCCAGCGGAGACGCAATTGGCTACACCTTC. This encodes CASGDAIGYTF.

This clonotype was seen many times. The chain combines TRBV10-3 with TRBJ2-5; D is unresolved. The germline V gene has CDR1 ENHRY and CDR2 SYGVKD. V was cut by 4 bases and J by 1 base, with 7 bases left in between. The length of the CDR3 is 13 residues. The CDR3 protein is CAISGTAQETQYF. In DNA, the CDR3 is TGTGCCATCAGTGGGACGGCCCAAGAGACCCAGTACTTC.

This clonotype is deemed medium-sized. This chain uses TRBV7-2 with TRBJ2-2; 9 nucleotides agree with TRBD1. This CDR3 is built from 15 residues. Trimming took 5 bases from V and 6 from J; bases not matched to a gene: 7. Germline CDR1 is SGHTA and CDR2 is FQGNSA. The CDR3 is CASSGTGSWAGELFF. In DNA form, the CDR3 reads TGTGCCAGCAGCGGGACAGGGTCTTGGGCCGGGGAGCTGTTTTTT.

CDR3 protein: CASSPDIPGQGLSGELFF. CDR3 nucleotide sequence: TGTGCCAGCTCACCAGATATTCCCGGACAGGGATTGTCCGGGGAGCTGTTTTTT. This sequence joins TRBV18 and TRBJ2-2; 8 bases are shared with TRBD1. CDR1 is KGHSH, CDR2 LQKENI, per germline. V gave up 2 bases and J gave up 6 bases; unmatched junction bases: 14. The CDR3 has 18 amino acids.

This clonotype was observed a few times. This chain connects TRBV9 to TRBJ2-3; 7 bases align to TRBD1. Germline values: CDR1 SGDLS, CDR2 YYNGEE. With 0 bases clipped from V and 4 bases from J, the junction kept 5 bases outside the gene matches. The CDR3 contains 15 residues. The CDR3 sequence: CASSVGQGNSDTQYF. CDR3 bases: TGTGCCAGCAGCGTAGGACAGGGTAACTCAGATACGCAGTATTTT.

The chain combines TRBV7-4 with TRBJ2-1; a weak D match, TRBD2 (6 bases). The length of the CDR3 is 16 residues. Germline loops: CDR1 SGHVT, CDR2 SQSDAQ. The V gene lost 0 bases and the J gene lost 0 bases, with 9 bases spanning the gap. The DNA for the CDR3 is TGTGCCAGCAGCTTAGCCACGGAGGGCTCCTACAATGAGCAGTTCTTC. It translates to CASSLATEGSYNEQFF.

The chain employs TRBV4-3 and TRBJ2-2; D gene ambiguous. The germline V and J ends were trimmed by 0 bases and 5 bases, with 7 bases remaining between them. This CDR3 has 14 residues. Germline V gene sequence: CDR1 LGHNA, CDR2 YSLEER. The CDR3 nucleotides read TGCGCCAGCAGCCAAGAAATAGGGACCGGGGAGCTGTTTTTT. The encoded protein is CASSQEIGTGELFF.

There are a few counts of this clonotype. J is TRBJ2-3 and V is TRBV7-9, with 9 bases lining up with TRBD1. The germline V gene encodes CDR1 SEHNR and CDR2 FQNEAQ (reference sequence). V was pared by 5 bases and J by 4 bases, with 7 bases of the junction left unmatched. The CDR3 sequence is 15 residues long. The CDR3 DNA sequence: TGTGCCAGCAGCCCAGGGGACAGGGCGGCAGATACGCAGTATTTT. Its translation: CASSPGDRAADTQYF.

This clonotype was observed a few times. The chain has TRBV12-3 or TRBV12-4 and TRBJ2-3; D may match TRBD1 or TRBD2 (6 bases each). Trimming cost V 8 bases and J 3 bases, with 15 bases left between them. The CDR3 has 14 amino acids. The CDR3 DNA is TGTGCCAGCGAGGGGGGCCTGAGGACAGATACGCAGTATTTT. The encoded protein is CASEGGLRTDTQYF.

This clonotype appeared a few times. This chain joins TRBV20-1 and TRBJ2-3; 9 nucleotides agree with TRBD2. V lost 5 bases, J lost 4 bases, and 13 bases stayed unmatched. Germline V gives CDR1 DFQATT, CDR2 SNEGSKA (reference sequence). The CDR3 totals 16 residues. CDR3 in DNA: TGCAGTGCTTCCCTCTGGGCCGCGGGAGGGGCAGATACGCAGTATTTT. It encodes CSASLWAAGGADTQYF.

This clonotype was seen repeatedly, ten times or more. V is TRBV10-3 and J is TRBJ2-7, with 7 bases identical to TRBD1. V shed 6 bases and J 3 bases; nucleotides not matched to a gene: 14. CDR3 length: 16 residues. Germline V lookup: CDR1 ENHRY, CDR2 SYGVKD. The CDR3 region is CAISEPGQVMSYEQYF. The CDR3 coding sequence is TGTGCCATCAGCGAGCCCGGACAGGTAATGAGCTACGAGCAGTACTTC.

The chain recombines TRBV7-9 with TRBJ1-1, with unresolved D. CDR3 length: 14 residues. Trimming shortened V by 7 bases and J by 1 base, and 13 bases separated the two germline ends. Germline V gives CDR1 SEHNR, CDR2 FQNEAQ (reference sequence). The CDR3 coding sequence is TGTGCCAGCAACCTGAGAGACTCGAACACTGAAGCTTTCTTT. Residues: CASNLRDSNTEAFF.

This clonotype has a handful of counts. This sequence joins TRBV5-5 and TRBJ1-1, with 7 nucleotides matching TRBD1. V dropped 1 base and J dropped 7; count of bases not matched to a gene: 4. The germline V gene has CDR1 SGHKS and CDR2 YYEKEE (reference sequence). The CDR3 runs to 13 residues. The chain's CDR3 is CASSLTGAVEAFF. In DNA, the CDR3 is TGTGCCAGCAGCTTGACAGGGGCCGTTGAAGCTTTCTTT. The entire variable domain, with the rest obtained from reference TRBV5-5 and TRBJ1-1, is as follows: DAGVTQSPTHLIKTRGQQVTLRCSPISGHKSVSWYQQVLGQGPQFIFQYYEKEERGRGNFPDRFSARQFPNYSSELNVNALLLGDSALYLCASSLTGAVEAFFGQGTRLTVV.

Note on this clonotype: The conserved phenylalanine or tryptophan is not found at the CDR3 terminus, so this likely reflects a read error. The gene calls are TRBV9 and TRBJ2-1; 7 bases align to TRBD1. The CDR3 is 16 residues long. Germline CDR1 SGDLS, CDR2 YYNGEE. With 3 bases clipped from V and 12 bases from J, the junction kept 18 bases outside the gene matches. CDR3 region: CASSGDRDSPMFWQFY. The CDR3 coding sequence is TGTGCCAGCAGCGGAGACCGGGACAGCCCCATGTTCTGGCAGTTCTAC.

This clonotype was seen only a few times. The V and J genes are TRBV4-3 and TRBJ2-1, with D unresolved. CDR1 LGHNA and CDR2 YSLEER come from the germline V gene. V was pared by 0 bases and J by 3 bases, with 15 bases between. The CDR3 consists of 17 residues. The CDR3: CASSQDWEQTYYNEQFF. The CDR3, as DNA: TGCGCCAGCAGCCAAGATTGGGAACAGACTTACTACAATGAGCAGTTCTTC.

There are a few counts of this clonotype. The chain is built from TRBV18 and TRBJ2-1; TRBD2 is a possible D gene (5 bases). Germline CDR1 KGHSH, CDR2 LQKENI. V was pared by 1 base and J by 6 bases, with 19 bases between. This CDR3 comprises 17 residues. In nucleotides, the CDR3 is TGTGCCAGCTCACCACAAAGAATAGGGAAGAGCGGCAATGAGCAGTTCTTC. Amino acids: CASSPQRIGKSGNEQFF.

The table lists this clonotype with many counts. The chain has TRBV6-2 or TRBV6-3 and TRBJ2-3, with D unclear. This CDR3 contains 11 residues. Looked up from germline, CDR1 is MNHEY and CDR2 is SVGEGT. With 7 bases removed from V and 5 bases from J, the gap between germline ends came to 7 bases. The DNA for the CDR3 is TGTGCCAGCACCTCACTAGATACGCAGTATTTT. Translating gives CASTSLDTQYF.

The J gene is TRBJ1-1, the V gene TRBV29-1, with TRBD1 as a possible D gene (6 bases). The CDR3 covers 10 residues. Trimming removed 8 bases at V and 7 bases at J, with 11 bases between. Germline values: CDR1 SQVTM, CDR2 ANQGSEA. The chain's CDR3 is CSSWTDEAFF. CDR3 sequence (DNA): TGCAGCTCCTGGACAGATGAAGCTTTCTTT.

In its sample, this clonotype was seen a few times. The chain links TRBV11-2 to TRBJ2-4; TRBD1 aligns across 9 bases. Trimming removed 5 bases from V and 7 bases from J; junction bases left unmatched: 12. Germline-derived CDR1 and CDR2 are SGHAT and FQNNGV. The CDR3 loop spans 16 amino acids. The CDR3 spells CASSPTGRTGDNIQYF. CDR3 DNA: TGTGCCAGCAGCCCGACGGGGAGGACAGGGGACAACATTCAGTACTTC.

This clonotype was detected ten times or more. The chain joins TRBV7-8 to TRBJ2-3; 9 nucleotides agree with TRBD1. The germline gives CDR1 SGHVS, CDR2 FQNEAQ. Trimming at V came to 3 bases and at J to 0 bases, leaving 13 bases not matched to a gene. The CDR3 sequence is 19 residues long. The CDR3: CASSLRTGASTISTDTQYF. As DNA, the CDR3 is TGTGCCAGCAGCTTGAGGACAGGGGCTTCTACTATTAGCACAGATACGCAGTATTTT. The whole variable domain, remainder taken from reference TRBV7-8 and TRBJ2-3, is GAGVSQSPRYKVAKRGQDVALRCDPISGHVSLFWYQQALGQGPEFLTYFQNEAQLDKSGLPSDRFFAERPEGSVSTLKIQRTQQEDSAVYLCASSLRTGASTISTDTQYFGPGTRLTVL.

This chain links TRBV29-1 with TRBJ2-1, with D possibly matching TRBD1 (5 bases). CDR1 is SQVTM and CDR2 is ANQGSEA in the germline V gene. Trimming stripped 1 base from V and 5 bases from J, with 12 bases between. This CDR3 spans 14 amino acids. The DNA for the CDR3 is TGCAGCGTTGAAGGTTGGACACATGACAATGAGCAGTTCTTC. As protein: CSVEGWTHDNEQFF.

This clonotype was recorded at least ten times. V is TRBV3-1 and J is TRBJ2-1, with D perhaps being TRBD1 or TRBD2 (5 bases each). CDR3 length: 12 residues. In germline, CDR1 is LGHDT, CDR2 YNNKEL (reference sequence). The germline V and J ends were trimmed by 2 bases and 9 bases, with 8 bases remaining between them. The CDR3 coding sequence is TGTGCCAGCAGCCAATTGGGGGTTGAGCAGTTCTTC. Its translation is CASSQLGVEQFF.

This clonotype was seen ten or more times. The chain joins TRBV5-5 to TRBJ2-7, with no clear D. This CDR3 comprises 12 residues. Germline values: CDR1 SGHKS, CDR2 YYEKEE (reference sequence). Trimming took off 4 bases at V and 0 bases at J, with 5 bases between the two ends. The CDR3: CASSLTSYEQYV. The CDR3 DNA reads TGTGCCAGCAGCCTTACCTCCTACGAGCAGTACGTC.

V usage is TRBV27 and J usage is TRBJ1-1; possible D gene TRBD1, 6 bases. The CDR3 runs 19 residues. The germline V gene has CDR1 MNHEY and CDR2 SMNVEV (reference sequence). Between the trimmed V and J ends, which lost 3 bases and 1 base, there was a span of 24 bases. The CDR3 spells CASSFLPGRTAPANTEAFF. The CDR3, as DNA: TGTGCCAGCAGTTTCCTACCCGGCAGGACAGCCCCCGCGAACACTGAAGCTTTCTTT.

A few counts support this clonotype. V and J are TRBV2 and TRBJ2-3; D gene ambiguous. Deletions cut 3 bases from V and 0 bases from J, with 10 bases between. Germline V gene lookup returns CDR1 SNHLY and CDR2 FYNNEI. The CDR3 contains 15 residues. CDR3 protein: CASSDWAPSTDTQYF. CDR3 bases: TGTGCCAGCAGTGATTGGGCTCCGAGCACAGATACGCAGTATTTT.

This clonotype was seen only a few times. As DNA, the CDR3 is TGTGCCAGCAGCCCGCCGTGGAGCGGGGGGGCCGGCACCGGGGAGCTGTTTTTT. Translation gives CASSPPWSGGAGTGELFF. This chain connects TRBV11-2 to TRBJ2-2, with TRBD2 matching 10 bases. The V and J ends lost 5 bases and 4 bases, in that order; junction bases with no gene match: 13. Germline CDR1 is SGHAT and CDR2 is FQNNGV. The CDR3 spans 18 residues.